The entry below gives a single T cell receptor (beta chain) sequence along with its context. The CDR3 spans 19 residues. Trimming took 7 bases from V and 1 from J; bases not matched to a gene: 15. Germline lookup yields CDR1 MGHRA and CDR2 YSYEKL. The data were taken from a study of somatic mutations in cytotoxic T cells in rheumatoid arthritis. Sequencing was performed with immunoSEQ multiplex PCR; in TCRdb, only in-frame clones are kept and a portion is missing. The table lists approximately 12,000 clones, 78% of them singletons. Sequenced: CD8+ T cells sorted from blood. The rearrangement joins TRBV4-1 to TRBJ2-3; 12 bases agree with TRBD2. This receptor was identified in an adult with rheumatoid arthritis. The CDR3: CASTERGPSGRVGTDTQYF. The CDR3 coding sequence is TGCGCCAGCACCGAACGGGGGCCTAGCGGGAGGGTTGGCACAGATACGCAGTATTTT.